This T cell receptor beta chain was obtained from a study of shared clonotypes between healthy human individuals. CDR1 and CDR2 from the germline V gene are SQVTM and ANQGSEA. V lost 3 bases and J lost 5; bases outside the gene matches: 10. This CDR3 has 16 residues. Profiling relied on immunoSEQ multiplex PCR, and the TCRdb table lists in-frame clones only, not all of them. The repertoire has around 300,000 clones, around 87% of them found once; the top ten carry around 15%. The chain couples TRBV29-1 to TRBJ2-3, with TRBD2 matching 11 bases. The sequence was obtained from a man between 18 and 29 years old in good health. Sequenced sample: memory CD8+ T cells sorted from blood. Documented subset: CD45RO+ cells pooled with CCR7-negative TemRA cells. As DNA, the CDR3 is TGCAGCGTTGATGATGGTAGCGGGGGGGCGGTAGATACGCAGTATTTT. It codes for CSVDDGSGGAVDTQYF.